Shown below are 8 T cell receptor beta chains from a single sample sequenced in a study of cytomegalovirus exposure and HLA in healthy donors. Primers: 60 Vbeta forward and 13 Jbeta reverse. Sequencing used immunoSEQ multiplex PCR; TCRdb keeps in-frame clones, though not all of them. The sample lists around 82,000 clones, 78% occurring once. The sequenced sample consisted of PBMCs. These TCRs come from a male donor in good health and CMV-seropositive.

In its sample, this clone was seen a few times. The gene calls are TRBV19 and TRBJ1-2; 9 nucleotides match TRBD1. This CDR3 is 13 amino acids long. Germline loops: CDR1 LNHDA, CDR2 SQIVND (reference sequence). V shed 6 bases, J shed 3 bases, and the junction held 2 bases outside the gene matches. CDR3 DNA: TGTGCCAGTAGCCGGACAGGGGACTATGGCTACACCTTC. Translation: CASSRTGDYGYTF.

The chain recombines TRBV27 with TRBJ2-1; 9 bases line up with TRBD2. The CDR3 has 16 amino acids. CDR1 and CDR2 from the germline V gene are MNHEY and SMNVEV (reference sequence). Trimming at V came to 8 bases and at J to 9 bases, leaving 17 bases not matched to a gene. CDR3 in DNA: TGTGCCAGCTCGCCCCCGGGACTAGCTTTGTGGCGTGAGCAGTTCTTC. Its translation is CASSPPGLALWREQFF.

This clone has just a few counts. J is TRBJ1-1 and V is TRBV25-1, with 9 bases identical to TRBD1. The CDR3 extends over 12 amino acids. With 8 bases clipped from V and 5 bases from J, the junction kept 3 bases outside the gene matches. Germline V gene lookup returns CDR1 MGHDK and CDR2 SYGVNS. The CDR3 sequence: CASYGTGTEAFF. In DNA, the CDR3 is TGTGCCAGCTACGGGACAGGGACTGAAGCTTTCTTT.

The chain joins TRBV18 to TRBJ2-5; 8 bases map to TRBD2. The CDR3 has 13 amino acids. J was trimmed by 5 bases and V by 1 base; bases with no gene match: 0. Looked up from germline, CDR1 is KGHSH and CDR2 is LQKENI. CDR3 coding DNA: TGTGCCAGCTCACCACTAGCGGGGGAGACCCAGTACTTC. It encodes CASSPLAGETQYF. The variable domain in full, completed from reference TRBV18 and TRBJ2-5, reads NAGVMQNPRHLVRRRGQEARLRCSPMKGHSHVYWYRQLPEEGLKFMVYLQKENIIDESGMPKERFSAEFPKEGPSILRIQQVVRGDSAAYFCASSPLAGETQYFGPGTRLLVL.

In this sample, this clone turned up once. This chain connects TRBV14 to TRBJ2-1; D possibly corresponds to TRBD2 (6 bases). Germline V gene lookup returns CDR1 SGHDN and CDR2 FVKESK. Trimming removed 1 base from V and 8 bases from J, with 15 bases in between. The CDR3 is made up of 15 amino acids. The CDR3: CASSQGWGVGYEQFF. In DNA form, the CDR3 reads TGTGCCAGCAGCCAAGGGTGGGGGGTTGGCTATGAGCAGTTCTTC.

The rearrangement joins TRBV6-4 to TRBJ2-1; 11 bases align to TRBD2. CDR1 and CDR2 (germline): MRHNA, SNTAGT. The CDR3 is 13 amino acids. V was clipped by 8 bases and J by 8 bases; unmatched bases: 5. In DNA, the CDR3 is TGTGCCAGCGGAGCTAGCGGGGGGCATGAGCAGTTCTTC. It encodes CASGASGGHEQFF.

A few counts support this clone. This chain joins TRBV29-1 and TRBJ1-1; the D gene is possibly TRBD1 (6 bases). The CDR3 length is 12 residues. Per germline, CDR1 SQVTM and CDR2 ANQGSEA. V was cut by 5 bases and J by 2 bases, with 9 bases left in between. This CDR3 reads CSVQGTNTEAFF. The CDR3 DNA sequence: TGCAGCGTTCAAGGGACAAACACTGAAGCTTTCTTT.

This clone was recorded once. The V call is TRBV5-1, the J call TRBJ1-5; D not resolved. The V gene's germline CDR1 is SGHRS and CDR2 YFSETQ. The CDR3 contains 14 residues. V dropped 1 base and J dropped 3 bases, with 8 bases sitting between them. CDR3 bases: TGCGCCAGCAGCTTGATCGGGGACAATCAGCCCCAGCATTTT. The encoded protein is CASSLIGDNQPQHF.